This is a list of T cell receptor beta chains from one sample in a study of cytomegalovirus exposure and HLA in healthy donors. The assay was immunoSEQ multiplex PCR, and TCRdb's table has in-frame clones only and misses some. The table lists 150,000 to 200,000 clones, roughly 80% of them singletons. The sequenced material came from PBMCs. The receptors come from a female donor in good health and CMV-seronegative. Each CDR3 is given with its conserved first and last residue. Each record gives: clone size, D gene, V gene, J gene, CDR3 DNA, CDR3 protein. The D gene is left open where the match is weak. Clone size is not always given. Where it is, it says once, few, many or a class for expanded clones.

abundance: NA
d_gene: TRBD2
v_gene: TRBV30
j_gene: TRBJ2-3
CDR3nt: TGTGCCGGGGGGAGGGGCACAGATACGCAGTATTTT
CDR3aa: CAGGRGTDTQYF

abundance: once
d_gene: TRBD1
v_gene: TRBV29-1
j_gene: TRBJ2-7
CDR3nt: TGCAGCGTCACCTCAGGGGGCAGACTCTACGAGCAGTACTTC
CDR3aa: CSVTSGGRLYEQYF

abundance: few
d_gene: NA
v_gene: TRBV6-4
j_gene: TRBJ2-5
CDR3nt: TGTGCCAGCAGTGACTCTCCAGCCGGAGGGCCAGAGACCCAGTACTTC
CDR3aa: CASSDSPAGGPETQYF

abundance: NA
d_gene: NA
v_gene: TRBV11-3
j_gene: TRBJ2-5
CDR3nt: TGTGCCAGCAGCTTAGGTTCAGGTCAAGAGACCCAGTACTTC
CDR3aa: CASSLGSGQETQYF

abundance: few
d_gene: TRBD1
v_gene: TRBV5-1
j_gene: TRBJ2-3
CDR3nt: TGCGCCAGCAGTCCAATACCCGGGACAGGGCCAGATACGCAGTATTTT
CDR3aa: CASSPIPGTGPDTQYF

abundance: once
d_gene: NA
v_gene: TRBV15
j_gene: TRBJ1-2
CDR3nt: TGTGCCACCAGCAGAGGCAGGGCACAAGATGGCTACACCTTC
CDR3aa: CATSRGRAQDGYTF

abundance: NA
d_gene: TRBD2
v_gene: TRBV5-1
j_gene: TRBJ2-1
CDR3nt: TGCGCCAGCAGCTTCACTAGCGGCTCCTACAATGAGCAGTTCTTC
CDR3aa: CASSFTSGSYNEQFF

abundance: NA
d_gene: TRBD2
v_gene: TRBV9
j_gene: TRBJ2-5
CDR3nt: TGTGCCAGCAGCGTAGGGGTTGGTGGGACTAGCGGGTACCAAGAGACCCAGTACTTC
CDR3aa: CASSVGVGGTSGYQETQYF

abundance: NA
d_gene: NA
v_gene: TRBV6-6
j_gene: TRBJ2-7
CDR3nt: TGTGCCAGCAGTTACGGTAGTAGCTCCTACGAGCAGTACTTC
CDR3aa: CASSYGSSSYEQYF

abundance: NA
d_gene: TRBD2
v_gene: TRBV5-1
j_gene: TRBJ2-7
CDR3nt: TGCGCCAGCAGCTTGGCCAGAACGGGGGGAGGCGAGCAGTACTTC
CDR3aa: CASSLARTGGGEQYF

abundance: NA
d_gene: NA
v_gene: TRBV19
j_gene: TRBJ1-6
CDR3nt: TGTGCCAGTAGTCTCTCGACAGGAAGCTCCTATAATTCACCCCTCCACTTT
CDR3aa: CASSLSTGSSYNSPLHF

abundance: NA
d_gene: TRBD2
v_gene: TRBV28
j_gene: TRBJ2-7
CDR3nt: TGTGCCAGCAGTACGCCGGGACTAGGGACCTACGAGCAGTACTTC
CDR3aa: CASSTPGLGTYEQYF

abundance: NA
d_gene: TRBD1
v_gene: TRBV19
j_gene: TRBJ1-1
CDR3nt: TGTGCCAGTGGGGACAGGGGTACTGAAGCTTTCTTT
CDR3aa: CASGDRGTEAFF

abundance: NA
d_gene: TRBD2
v_gene: TRBV2
j_gene: TRBJ2-5
CDR3nt: TGTGCCAGCAGGAACGGGGTGGCGGGAGGGGTGGAGACCCAGTACTTC
CDR3aa: CASRNGVAGGVETQYF

abundance: NA
d_gene: TRBD1
v_gene: TRBV7-9
j_gene: TRBJ1-2
CDR3nt: TGTGCCAGCAGCTTAGGACAGGGTGCCTATGGCTACACCTTC
CDR3aa: CASSLGQGAYGYTF

abundance: NA
d_gene: NA
v_gene: TRBV2
j_gene: TRBJ1-4
CDR3nt: TGTGCCAGCAGTGAAGAGCAGGGTGGGGTTGAAAAACTGTTTTTT
CDR3aa: CASSEEQGGVEKLFF

abundance: NA
d_gene: NA
v_gene: TRBV5-4
j_gene: TRBJ2-3
CDR3nt: TGTGCCAGCAGCCCCAGGGGGGCCAGCAGCACAGATACGCAGTATTTT
CDR3aa: CASSPRGASSTDTQYF

abundance: NA
d_gene: TRBD1
v_gene: TRBV7-2
j_gene: TRBJ1-1
CDR3nt: TGTGCCAGCAGCTTAGTTGGGACAGGGAAGGGGGGAATGAACACTGAAGCTTTCTTT
CDR3aa: CASSLVGTGKGGMNTEAFF

abundance: NA
d_gene: NA
v_gene: TRBV7-8
j_gene: TRBJ2-7
CDR3nt: TGTGCCAGCAGCTTACGGGGGGCTTTAGGCTACGAGCAGTACTTC
CDR3aa: CASSLRGALGYEQYF

abundance: few
d_gene: NA
v_gene: TRBV2
j_gene: TRBJ1-2
CDR3nt: TGTGCCAGCAGTGGGGGGCAGGGGCCTGGCTACACCTTC
CDR3aa: CASSGGQGPGYTF

abundance: once
d_gene: NA
v_gene: TRBV6-1
j_gene: TRBJ2-6
CDR3nt: TGTGCCAGCAGTGAATTGAGCCCTGGGGCCAACGTCCTGACTTTC
CDR3aa: CASSELSPGANVLTF

abundance: NA
d_gene: NA
v_gene: TRBV7-9
j_gene: TRBJ1-4
CDR3nt: TGTGCCAGCAGCTTAAAAACAGGGTCTAATGAAAAACTGTTTTTT
CDR3aa: CASSLKTGSNEKLFF

abundance: NA
d_gene: TRBD1
v_gene: TRBV19
j_gene: TRBJ1-1
CDR3nt: TGTGCCAGTAGTTTCGGACAGGGGAACACTGAAGCTTTCTTT
CDR3aa: CASSFGQGNTEAFF

abundance: many
d_gene: TRBD1
v_gene: TRBV7-2
j_gene: TRBJ1-2
CDR3nt: TGTGCCAGCGGGTCCCAGGGGGCGAAAAACTATGGCTACACCTTC
CDR3aa: CASGSQGAKNYGYTF

abundance: NA
d_gene: TRBD1
v_gene: TRBV5-1
j_gene: TRBJ1-3
CDR3nt: TGCGCCAGCAGCTTGGGCGGGACAGCCCAGTTTGGAAACACCATATATTTT
CDR3aa: CASSLGGTAQFGNTIYF

abundance: NA
d_gene: TRBD2
v_gene: TRBV7-8
j_gene: TRBJ2-4
CDR3nt: TGTGCCAGCAGCCCGGGACTAGCGGCGAACATTCAGTACTTC
CDR3aa: CASSPGLAANIQYF

abundance: few
d_gene: NA
v_gene: TRBV6-1
j_gene: TRBJ2-1
CDR3nt: TGTGCCAGCAGCGACCCCGCGGGCAAGCAGTTCTTC
CDR3aa: CASSDPAGKQFF

abundance: medium-sized
d_gene: NA
v_gene: TRBV6-4
j_gene: TRBJ2-3
CDR3nt: TGTGCCAGCAGTGTGGAGGTGGCAGATACGCAGTATTTT
CDR3aa: CASSVEVADTQYF

abundance: NA
d_gene: NA
v_gene: TRBV5-1
j_gene: TRBJ2-2
CDR3nt: TGCGCCAGCAGCTTTCAAGAGGCCGGGGAGCTGTTTTTT
CDR3aa: CASSFQEAGELFF

abundance: NA
d_gene: TRBD1
v_gene: TRBV2
j_gene: TRBJ2-7
CDR3nt: TGTGCCAGCTTATGGGCTCTTCCGGGACAGGGAAGAGACGAGCAGTACTTC
CDR3aa: CASLWALPGQGRDEQYF

abundance: NA
d_gene: TRBD1
v_gene: TRBV23-1
j_gene: TRBJ1-5
CDR3nt: TGCGCCAGCAGTCACCTCCAGACAGGGTGTATAGGCAATCAGCCCCAGCATTTT
CDR3aa: CASSHLQTGCIGNQPQHF

abundance: once
d_gene: TRBD1
v_gene: TRBV5-1
j_gene: TRBJ1-2
CDR3nt: TGCGCCAGCAGCAGGGACAGGGCGGGCGGCTACACCTTC
CDR3aa: CASSRDRAGGYTF

abundance: few
d_gene: NA
v_gene: TRBV7-9
j_gene: TRBJ2-5
CDR3nt: TGTGCCAGCAGCCCACGGGATGGGGAGACCCAGTACTTC
CDR3aa: CASSPRDGETQYF

abundance: NA
d_gene: NA
v_gene: TRBV13
j_gene: TRBJ2-7
CDR3nt: TGTGCCAGCAGCTTAGGCGGGAACTACGAGCAGTACTTC
CDR3aa: CASSLGGNYEQYF

abundance: few
d_gene: TRBD1
v_gene: TRBV5-8
j_gene: TRBJ2-7
CDR3nt: TGTGCCAGCAGCTTACAGAGACAGGGAATCTACGAGCAGTACTTC
CDR3aa: CASSLQRQGIYEQYF

abundance: few
d_gene: NA
v_gene: TRBV5-6
j_gene: TRBJ1-6
CDR3nt: TGTGCCAGCAGCTTGAATCAGGGAGGATCACCCCTCCACTTT
CDR3aa: CASSLNQGGSPLHF

abundance: NA
d_gene: NA
v_gene: TRBV11-3
j_gene: TRBJ2-3
CDR3nt: TGTGCCAGCAGCCTGGAAGGAACGGGGTCAGATACGCAGTATTTT
CDR3aa: CASSLEGTGSDTQYF

abundance: NA
d_gene: NA
v_gene: TRBV6-6
j_gene: TRBJ2-1
CDR3nt: TGTGCCAGCAGCCGGCGGGGCGGGGAGAATGAGCAGTTCTTC
CDR3aa: CASSRRGGENEQFF

abundance: NA
d_gene: TRBD1
v_gene: TRBV7-3
j_gene: TRBJ2-3
CDR3nt: TGTGCCAGCAGCTTAACGCTGAACAGGGGGTCATTGGATACGCAGTATTTT
CDR3aa: CASSLTLNRGSLDTQYF

abundance: NA
d_gene: NA
v_gene: TRBV4-1
j_gene: TRBJ1-1
CDR3nt: TGCGCCAGCAGCCAAGACAGGGGTGGCACTGAAGCTTTCTTT
CDR3aa: CASSQDRGGTEAFF

abundance: NA
d_gene: TRBD1
v_gene: TRBV5-1
j_gene: TRBJ1-2
CDR3nt: TGCGCCAGCAGCAGGGACTTGGACAGGGCGGGGGGCTACACCTTC
CDR3aa: CASSRDLDRAGGYTF

abundance: few
d_gene: TRBD2
v_gene: TRBV2
j_gene: TRBJ2-5
CDR3nt: TGTGCCAGCAGTGCACTTGAGGGGACTAGCCGATCGAACTTC
CDR3aa: CASSALEGTSRSNF

abundance: NA
d_gene: NA
v_gene: TRBV6-5
j_gene: TRBJ1-2
CDR3nt: TGTGCCAGCAGTTACGGCAGGCCGAACTATGGCTACACCTTC
CDR3aa: CASSYGRPNYGYTF

abundance: NA
d_gene: TRBD1
v_gene: TRBV30
j_gene: TRBJ2-1
CDR3nt: TGTGCCTGGAGTGAAAAGCGGACAGGGGGTTACAATGAGCAGTTCTTC
CDR3aa: CAWSEKRTGGYNEQFF

abundance: NA
d_gene: TRBD1
v_gene: TRBV10-3
j_gene: TRBJ1-6
CDR3nt: TGTGCCATCAGTGAGAATACAGGGGGTTCACCCCTCCACTTT
CDR3aa: CAISENTGGSPLHF

abundance: NA
d_gene: TRBD1
v_gene: TRBV30
j_gene: TRBJ2-7
CDR3nt: TGTGCCTGGCAACCGGGACAGCCCTACGAGCAGTACTTC
CDR3aa: CAWQPGQPYEQYF

abundance: NA
d_gene: NA
v_gene: TRBV5-1
j_gene: TRBJ1-2
CDR3nt: TGCGCCAGCAGCTTGGGGTATCAGGACTATGGCTACACCTTC
CDR3aa: CASSLGYQDYGYTF

abundance: NA
d_gene: NA
v_gene: TRBV5-1
j_gene: TRBJ1-2
CDR3nt: TGCGCCAGCGATCCGGGACACCTTCCCTCCTATGGCTACACCTTC
CDR3aa: CASDPGHLPSYGYTF

abundance: NA
d_gene: TRBD1
v_gene: TRBV6-4
j_gene: TRBJ1-1
CDR3nt: TGTGCCAGCAGAGAGGGGGCTACACACACTGAAGCTTTCTTT
CDR3aa: CASREGATHTEAFF

abundance: NA
d_gene: NA
v_gene: TRBV5-4
j_gene: TRBJ2-5
CDR3nt: TGTGCCAGCAGCCCGGACTGGAGGGAGACCCAGTACTTC
CDR3aa: CASSPDWRETQYF

abundance: NA
d_gene: NA
v_gene: TRBV6-6
j_gene: TRBJ1-3
CDR3nt: TGTGCCAGCAGTTACCGGTCGTGGGGGGCTGGAAACACCATATATTTT
CDR3aa: CASSYRSWGAGNTIYF

abundance: NA
d_gene: NA
v_gene: TRBV28
j_gene: TRBJ2-7
CDR3nt: TGTGCCAGCAGTTTAAAGGCAGGGAAATACGAGCAGTACTTC
CDR3aa: CASSLKAGKYEQYF

abundance: NA
d_gene: NA
v_gene: TRBV28
j_gene: TRBJ1-1
CDR3nt: TGTGCCAGCAGCCGACGGGGAAGGTCTGAAGCTTTCTTT
CDR3aa: CASSRRGRSEAFF

abundance: NA
d_gene: NA
v_gene: TRBV6-5
j_gene: TRBJ2-7
CDR3nt: TGTGCCACCTCTCAGGCCTACGAGCAGTACTTC
CDR3aa: CATSQAYEQYF

abundance: NA
d_gene: NA
v_gene: TRBV7-2
j_gene: TRBJ1-5
CDR3nt: TGTGCCAGCAGCCGCCTAGGACAGAGCAATCAGCCCCAGCATTTT
CDR3aa: CASSRLGQSNQPQHF

abundance: NA
d_gene: NA
v_gene: TRBV6-5
j_gene: TRBJ2-1
CDR3nt: TGTGCCAGCAGTTACGAGACACCGTTGTACTACAATGAGCAGTTCTTC
CDR3aa: CASSYETPLYYNEQFF

abundance: NA
d_gene: TRBD1
v_gene: TRBV30
j_gene: TRBJ2-2
CDR3nt: TGTGCCTGGAGTCGCGGACAGGGTATCACCGGGGAGCTGTTTTTT
CDR3aa: CAWSRGQGITGELFF